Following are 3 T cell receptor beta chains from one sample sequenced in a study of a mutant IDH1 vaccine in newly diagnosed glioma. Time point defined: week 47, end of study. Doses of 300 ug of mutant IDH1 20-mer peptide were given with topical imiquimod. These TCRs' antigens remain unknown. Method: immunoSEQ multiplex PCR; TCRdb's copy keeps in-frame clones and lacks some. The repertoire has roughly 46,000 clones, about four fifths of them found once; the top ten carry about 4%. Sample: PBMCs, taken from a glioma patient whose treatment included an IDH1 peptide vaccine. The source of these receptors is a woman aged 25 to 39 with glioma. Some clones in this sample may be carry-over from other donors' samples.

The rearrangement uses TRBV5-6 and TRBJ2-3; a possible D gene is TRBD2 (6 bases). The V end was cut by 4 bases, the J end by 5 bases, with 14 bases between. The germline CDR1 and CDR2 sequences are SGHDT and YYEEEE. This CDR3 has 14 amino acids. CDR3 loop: CASSPYLGGDTQYF. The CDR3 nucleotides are TGTGCCAGCAGCCCGTACCTGGGGGGAGATACGCAGTATTTT.

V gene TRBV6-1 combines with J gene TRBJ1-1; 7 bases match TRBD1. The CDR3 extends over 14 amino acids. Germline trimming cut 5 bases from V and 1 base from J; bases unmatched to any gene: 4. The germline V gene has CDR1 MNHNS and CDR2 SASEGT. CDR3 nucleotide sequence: TGTGCCAGCAGTTTTGACAGGGCGAACACTGAAGCTTTCTTT. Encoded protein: CASSFDRANTEAFF.

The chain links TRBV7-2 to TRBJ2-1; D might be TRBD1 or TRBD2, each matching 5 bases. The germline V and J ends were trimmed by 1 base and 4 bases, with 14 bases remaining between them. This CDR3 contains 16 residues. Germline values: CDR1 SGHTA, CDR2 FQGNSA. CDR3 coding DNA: TGTGCCAGCAGCTTAGGGGGGTCGGTCCCGTACAATGAGCAGTTCTTC. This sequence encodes CASSLGGSVPYNEQFF.